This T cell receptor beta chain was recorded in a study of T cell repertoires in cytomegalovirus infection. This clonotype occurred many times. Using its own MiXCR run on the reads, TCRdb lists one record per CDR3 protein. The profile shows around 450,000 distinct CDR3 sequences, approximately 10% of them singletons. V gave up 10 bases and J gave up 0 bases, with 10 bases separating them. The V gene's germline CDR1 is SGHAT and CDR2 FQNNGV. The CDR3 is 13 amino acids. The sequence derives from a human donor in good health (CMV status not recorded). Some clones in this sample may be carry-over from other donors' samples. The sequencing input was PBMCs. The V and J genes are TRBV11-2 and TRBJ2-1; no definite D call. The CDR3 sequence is CATSDRSYNEQFF. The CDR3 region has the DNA TGTGCCACCTCGGATCGCTCCTACAATGAGCAGTTCTTC.